This TCR beta chain was profiled in a study of T cells after yellow fever vaccination. Study outcomes and limitations: CD4 and CD8 compartments shared a small share of clonotypes, likely from convergent recombination. Peaking on day 5 versus 15, the secondary response was faster but weaker. The bulk population could contribute abundant contaminating clonotypes to FACS-sorted repertoires.

TCRdb redid the calling of the 5' RACE reads with MiXCR, one entry per CDR3 protein. This sample has fewer than 400,000 distinct CDR3 sequences, with 6.2% found just once. At least ten counts were recorded for this clonotype. Its target is unknown. This CDR3 region has 18 residues. Germline V lookup: CDR1 MNHEY, CDR2 SVGEGT. V dropped 2 bases and J dropped 3; count of bases not matched to a gene: 11. The origin of this receptor is a man aged 25 to 40 who received the YFV17D yellow fever vaccine. V and J are TRBV6-2 or TRBV6-3 and TRBJ2-7, with TRBD2 matching 12 bases. The starting material was PBMCs, obtained 5 days after the yellow fever booster vaccination. CDR3 sequence: CASSYHLDRTSGIYEQYF. In nucleotides, the CDR3 is TGTGCCAGCAGTTACCACCTTGATAGGACTAGCGGGATCTACGAGCAGTACTTC.